This TCR beta chain was captured by sequencing in a study of blood T cell repertoires in COVID-19. Across the study: Acute and convalescent COVID-19 samples came from the United States, Italy and Spain. PBMCs, B-cell-depleted T cells, or T cells provided the cDNA or gDNA that made up the material.

The authors' processing: From reference gene primer amplification, estimates of nucleated cell counts were derived. Sequencing used immunoSEQ multiplex PCR; TCRdb keeps in-frame clones, though not all of them. V and J calls plus clone size are reproduced from that table; the DNA served to infer D and trimming. Of about 170,000 clones listed, 84% are singletons. The length of the CDR3 is 15 residues. Trimming shortened V by 5 bases and J by 7 bases, and 18 bases separated the two germline ends. Germline assignment: CDR1 SEHNR and CDR2 FQNEAQ (reference sequence). The count of this clone is one. The rearrangement uses TRBV7-9 and TRBJ1-3; D gene uncertain. Sequenced sample: peripheral blood. This sequence originates from a middle-aged man who had recovered from COVID-19. CDR3: CASSGTESRGNTIYF. The CDR3 DNA reads TGTGCCAGCAGCGGCACAGAGTCCCGTGGGAACACCATATATTTT.